These 17 T cell receptor beta chains share one sample of origin, sequenced in a study of shared T cell receptors in the human thymus. The method was immunoSEQ multiplex PCR; TCRdb's version includes in-frame clones alone and lacks a portion of them. This sample has 540,000 or so clones, with around three quarters found just once. In addition, the sample was reused for a study of human thymus T cells.

Sequencing was carried out using thymocytes. The source of these receptors is a boy in the first two years of life with a congenital heart defect.

This clone was observed a single time. The genes are TRBV12-5 and TRBJ1-3; the match to TRBD1 covers 7 bases. The CDR3 is made up of 16 amino acids. Unmatched junction bases numbered 5, after V lost 2 bases and J lost 1 base. Germline-derived CDR1 and CDR2 are LGHNT and FRNRAP. CDR3 DNA: TGTGCTAGTGGTTTGCGGCAGGGGGTATCTGGAAACACCATATATTTT. Translated, it gives CASGLRQGVSGNTIYF.

This rearrangement joins TRBV27 to TRBJ2-1; 7 positions agree with TRBD2. This CDR3 region has 15 residues. Germline CDR1 is MNHEY and CDR2 is SMNVEV (reference sequence). V lost 2 bases and J lost 5; bases outside the gene matches: 6. The CDR3 coding sequence is TGTGCCAGCAGTTTAGGGGGGAGGGCCCACAATGAGCAGTTCTTC. This gives the protein CASSLGGRAHNEQFF.

This clone showed up just once. The gene calls are TRBV19 and TRBJ2-7, with 7 bases fitting TRBD1. CDR3 length: 13 amino acids. Germline CDR1 and CDR2: LNHDA and SQIVND (reference sequence). The junction had 7 bases not matched to a gene; V was cut back by 4 bases and J by 7 bases. For the CDR3, the DNA is TGTGCCAGTAGTAGTCCCGACAGGGAAGAGCAGTACTTC. Its protein product is CASSSPDREEQYF.

The gene calls are TRBV11-2 and TRBJ2-1, with TRBD2 matching over 11 bases. The V segment lost 1 base and the J segment 9 bases; nucleotides outside the gene matches: 5. Germline values: CDR1 SGHAT, CDR2 FQNNGV. This CDR3 is 15 amino acids long. CDR3 region: CASSLVTSGSGEQFF. The CDR3 region has the DNA TGTGCCAGCAGCTTAGTCACTAGCGGGAGTGGTGAGCAGTTCTTC.

This chain joins TRBV9 and TRBJ2-5; no clear D. CDR1 and CDR2 from the germline V gene are SGDLS and YYNGEE. The CDR3 runs to 15 residues. The ends were cut back, 0 bases at V and 5 bases at J, with 14 bases in the middle. CDR3 sequence: CASSVAGALSETQYF. CDR3 nucleotides: TGTGCCAGCAGCGTAGCTGGAGCCCTGAGTGAGACCCAGTACTTC.

A few counts support this clone. The chain joins TRBV5-6 to TRBJ1-4; D may be TRBD1 (5 bases). The CDR3 totals 14 residues. With 5 bases removed from V and 10 bases from J, the gap between germline ends came to 18 bases. Germline V gives CDR1 SGHDT, CDR2 YYEEEE. CDR3 DNA: TGTGCCAGCAGTTTCCGGGACTGGGAGGGAAAACTGTTTTTT. This translates into CASSFRDWEGKLFF.

V gene TRBV4-1 combines with J gene TRBJ2-7; possible D gene TRBD2, 5 bases. V was cut by 1 base and J by 7 bases, with 17 bases left in between. The CDR3 runs 15 residues. Germline-derived CDR1 and CDR2 are MGHRA and YSYEKL. The CDR3 DNA follows: TGCGCCAGCAGCCAAGTCGCGGGTGGTTCCCGAGAGCAGTACTTC. This encodes CASSQVAGGSREQYF.

The genes are TRBV14 and TRBJ2-6, with a tentative D call TRBD2 (5 bases). With 0 bases removed from V and 2 bases from J, the gap between germline ends came to 5 bases. The V gene's germline CDR1 is SGHDN and CDR2 FVKESK. CDR3 size: 15 residues. CDR3 in amino acids: CASSQDGAGANVLTF. The CDR3 DNA follows: TGTGCCAGCAGCCAAGACGGGGCTGGGGCCAACGTCCTGACTTTC. Full variable domain (rest looked up from reference TRBV14 and TRBJ2-6): EAGVTQFPSHSVIEKGQTVTLRCDPISGHDNLYWYRRVMGKEIKFLLHFVKESKQDESGMPNNRFLAERTGGTYSTLKVQPAELEDSGVYFCASSQDGAGANVLTFGAGSRLTVL.

This clone was seen a few times. J is TRBJ1-5 and V is TRBV30, with D unclear. The CDR3 loop spans 10 amino acids. CDR1 is GTSNPN, CDR2 SVGIG, per germline (reference sequence). V gave up 6 bases and J gave up 6 bases, with 6 bases separating them. DNA for the CDR3: TGTGCCTGCTCCGGTCAGCCCCAGCATTTT. Translating it yields CACSGQPQHF.

Here the CDR3 DNA reads TGTGCCAGCAGGGGAAACAGGGCCAGAGATACGCAGTATTTT. This gives the protein CASRGNRARDTQYF. This chain uses TRBV27 with TRBJ2-3, with D maybe TRBD1 (6 bases). The CDR3 extends over 14 amino acids. Between the trimmed V and J ends, which lost 6 bases and 5 bases, there was a span of 15 bases. Germline assignment: CDR1 MNHEY and CDR2 SMNVEV (reference sequence).

The chain carries TRBV28 and TRBJ2-7, with D unclear. V lost 3 bases, J lost 1 base, and 10 bases lay in between. CDR1 and CDR2 (germline): MDHEN, SYDVKM. There are 14 residues in the CDR3. The CDR3 DNA follows: TGTGCCAGCAGTTTCTCCGAGGTTTCCTACGAGCAGTACTTC. Protein product: CASSFSEVSYEQYF.

The chain employs TRBV30 and TRBJ2-1, with 10 bases lining up with TRBD2. V trimming: 2 bases; J trimming: 5 bases; junction bases outside the gene matches: 6. The CDR3 spans 15 residues. CDR1 is GTSNPN, CDR2 SVGIG, per germline (reference sequence). The DNA for the CDR3 is TGTGCCTGGAGTCCAGCGGGAGGGCCCAACAATGAGCAGTTCTTC. It encodes CAWSPAGGPNNEQFF.

This clone has more than one count but fewer than ten. This chain connects TRBV29-1 to TRBJ2-3, with TRBD2 matching 11 bases. The CDR3 sequence is 18 residues long. After removal of 5 bases from V and 0 bases from J, the junction contained 13 bases not matched to a gene. The germline CDR1 and CDR2 sequences are SQVTM and ANQGSEA. The CDR3 bases are TGCAGCGTTCCCACCCGTAGCGGGAGGGGGCCGAGCACAGATACGCAGTATTTT. Residues: CSVPTRSGRGPSTDTQYF.

V and J are TRBV4-1 and TRBJ1-2, with no clear D. The V and J ends lost 4 bases and 7 bases respectively, with 16 bases between them. This CDR3 region has 14 residues. Germline assignment: CDR1 MGHRA and CDR2 YSYEKL. CDR3 loop: CASSPPLSAGGYTF. CDR3 nucleotides: TGCGCCAGCAGCCCTCCCCTTTCGGCGGGTGGCTACACCTTC.

The chain combines TRBV7-2 with TRBJ2-7; D might be TRBD1 (6 bases). Germline V gene sequence: CDR1 SGHTA, CDR2 FQGNSA. Deletions cut 5 bases from V and 7 bases from J, with 12 bases between. The CDR3 loop spans 12 amino acids. The CDR3 reads CASSATGTEQYF. CDR3 coding DNA: TGTGCCAGCAGCGCGACAGGCACGGAGCAGTACTTC.

The rearrangement links TRBV29-1 to TRBJ1-1; TRBD1 is a possible D gene (5 bases). Germline values: CDR1 SQVTM, CDR2 ANQGSEA. The CDR3 extends over 10 amino acids. The V end was cut by 7 bases, the J end by 4 bases, with 7 bases between. CDR3 nucleotide sequence: TGCAGCGCCAGGGCCACTGAAGCTTTCTTT. Translated: CSARATEAFF.

This clone has only a few counts. This chain connects TRBV7-2 to TRBJ1-5, with 8 bases matching TRBD1. Losses at the gene ends were 5 bases for V and 0 bases for J; bases not matched to a gene: 9. CDR1 and CDR2 (germline): SGHTA, FQGNSA. The CDR3 has 17 residues. The chain's CDR3 is CASSQDRATLSNQPQHF. The CDR3 DNA is TGTGCCAGCAGCCAGGACAGGGCCACCCTTAGCAATCAGCCCCAGCATTTT.